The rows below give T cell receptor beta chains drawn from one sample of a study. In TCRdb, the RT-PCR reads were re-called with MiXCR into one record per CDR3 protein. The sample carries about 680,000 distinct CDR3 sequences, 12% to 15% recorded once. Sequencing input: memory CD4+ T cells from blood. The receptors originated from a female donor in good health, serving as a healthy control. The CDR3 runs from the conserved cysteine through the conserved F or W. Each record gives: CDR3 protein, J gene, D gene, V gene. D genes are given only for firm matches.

CASSGTGTPTWFF TRBJ2-1 - TRBV5-6
CASSLVSQRETQYF TRBJ2-5 - TRBV11-2
CASSPGQGDIQYF TRBJ2-4 TRBD1 TRBV7-2
CSGLGTSTDTQYF TRBJ2-3 - TRBV20-1
CASSSGQGASEPQHF TRBJ1-5 TRBD1 TRBV5-1
CASSLPGTKSYEQYF TRBJ2-7 TRBD2 TRBV28
CASSPLSGEGPYGYTF TRBJ1-2 - TRBV7-9
CASKPGPTNEKLFF TRBJ1-4 - TRBV19
CASSPRVVEQFF TRBJ2-1 - TRBV12-3/TRBV12-4
CATSDSGTRSYEQYF TRBJ2-7 - TRBV24-1
CAWSRQEDNEQFF TRBJ2-1 - TRBV30
CASSLFGVNGETQYF TRBJ2-5 - TRBV7-3